The clone carrying this T cell receptor (beta chain) was recorded a few times. Its antigen is not identified. The data derive from a study of cytomegalovirus exposure and HLA in healthy donors. Whole-study findings and limits: Published work reported that the classifier diagnosed cytomegalovirus status with high specificity and sensitivity. Rarity marked most TCR sequences, yet some public TCRs occurred in many donors. Subsequent analysis found a tendency for first-cohort TCR clusters to co-occur within the 120 or so validation repertoires.

Sequencing was performed with immunoSEQ multiplex PCR; in TCRdb, only in-frame clones are kept and a portion is missing. This table holds some 140,000 clones, about 88% found once. V was pared by 5 bases and J by 4 bases, with 14 bases between. The CDR3 spans 14 residues. Germline CDR1 is SGHTA and CDR2 is FQGNSA. The chain joins TRBV7-2 to TRBJ1-2; perhaps TRBD1 as D (6 bases). Sequenced sample: PBMCs. The clonotype was recovered from a man between 18 and 35 years old in good health and CMV-seropositive. The CDR3 sequence is CASSPDRRRYGYTF. The CDR3 coding sequence is TGTGCCAGCAGCCCAGACAGGCGGCGCTATGGCTACACCTTC. Full variable domain (remainder filled in from reference TRBV7-2 and TRBJ1-2): GAGVSQSPSNKVTEKGKDVELRCDPISGHTALYWYRQSLGQGLEFLIYFQGNSAPDKSGLPSDRFSAERTGGSVSTLTIQRTQQEDSAVYLCASSPDRRRYGYTFGSGTRLTVV.